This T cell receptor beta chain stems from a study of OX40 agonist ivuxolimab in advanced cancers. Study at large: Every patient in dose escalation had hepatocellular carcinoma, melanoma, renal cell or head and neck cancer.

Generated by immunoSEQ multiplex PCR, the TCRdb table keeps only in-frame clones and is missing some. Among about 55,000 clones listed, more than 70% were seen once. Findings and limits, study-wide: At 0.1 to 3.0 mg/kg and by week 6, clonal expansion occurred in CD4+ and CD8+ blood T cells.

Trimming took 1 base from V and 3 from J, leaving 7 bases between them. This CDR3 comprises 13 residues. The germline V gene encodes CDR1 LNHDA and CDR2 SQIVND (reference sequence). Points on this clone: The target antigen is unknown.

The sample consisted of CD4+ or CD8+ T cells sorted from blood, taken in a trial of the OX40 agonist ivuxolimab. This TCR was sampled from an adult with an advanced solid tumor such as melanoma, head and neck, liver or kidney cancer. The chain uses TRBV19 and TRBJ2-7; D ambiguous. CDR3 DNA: TGTGCCAGTAGTATAGGCAACAGCTACGAGCAGTACTTC. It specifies CASSIGNSYEQYF.